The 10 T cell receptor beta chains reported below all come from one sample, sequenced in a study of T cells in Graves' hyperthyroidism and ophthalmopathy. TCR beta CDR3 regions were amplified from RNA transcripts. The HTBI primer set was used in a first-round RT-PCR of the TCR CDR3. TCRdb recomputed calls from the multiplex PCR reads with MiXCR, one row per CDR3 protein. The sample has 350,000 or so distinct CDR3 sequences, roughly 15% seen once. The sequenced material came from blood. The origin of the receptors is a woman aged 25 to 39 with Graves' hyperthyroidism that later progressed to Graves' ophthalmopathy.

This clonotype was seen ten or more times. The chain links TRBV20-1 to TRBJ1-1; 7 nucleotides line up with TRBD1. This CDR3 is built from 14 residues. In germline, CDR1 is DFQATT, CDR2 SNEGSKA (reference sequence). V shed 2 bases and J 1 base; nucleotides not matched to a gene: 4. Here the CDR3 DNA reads TGCAGTGCTAGATGGACAGGACAGAACACTGAAGCTTTCTTT. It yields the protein CSARWTGQNTEAFF.

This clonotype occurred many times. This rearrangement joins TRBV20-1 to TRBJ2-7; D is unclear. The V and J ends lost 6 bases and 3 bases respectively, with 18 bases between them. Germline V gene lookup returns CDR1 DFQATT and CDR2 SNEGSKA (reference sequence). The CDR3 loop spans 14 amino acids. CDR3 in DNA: TGCAGTGCCGGTGACGCGGCAAAGAGCTACGAGCAGTACTTC. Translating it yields CSAGDAAKSYEQYF.

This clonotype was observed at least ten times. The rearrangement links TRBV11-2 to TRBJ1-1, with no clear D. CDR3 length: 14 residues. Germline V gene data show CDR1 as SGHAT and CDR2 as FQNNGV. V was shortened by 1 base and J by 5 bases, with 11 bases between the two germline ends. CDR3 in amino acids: CASSLGMARTEAFF. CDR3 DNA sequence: TGTGCCAGCAGCTTAGGTATGGCCAGAACTGAAGCTTTCTTT. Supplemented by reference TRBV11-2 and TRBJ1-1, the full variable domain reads EAGVAQSPRYKIIEKRQSVAFWCNPISGHATLYWYQQILGQGPKLLIQFQNNGVVDDSQLPKDRFSAERLKGVDSTLKIQPAKLEDSAVYLCASSLGMARTEAFFGQGTRLTVV.

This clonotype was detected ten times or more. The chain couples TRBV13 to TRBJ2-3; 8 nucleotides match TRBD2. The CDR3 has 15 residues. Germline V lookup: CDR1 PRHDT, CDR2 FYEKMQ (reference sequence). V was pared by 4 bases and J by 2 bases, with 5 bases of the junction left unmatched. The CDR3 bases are TGTGCCAGCAGCTCGAAACTAGCGGCCACAGATACGCAGTATTTT. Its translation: CASSSKLAATDTQYF. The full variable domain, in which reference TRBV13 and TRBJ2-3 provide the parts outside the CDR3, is AAGVIQSPRHLIKEKRETATLKCYPIPRHDTVYWYQQGPGQDPQFLISFYEKMQSDKGSIPDRFSAQQFSDYHSELNMSSLELGDSALYFCASSSKLAATDTQYFGPGTRLTVL.

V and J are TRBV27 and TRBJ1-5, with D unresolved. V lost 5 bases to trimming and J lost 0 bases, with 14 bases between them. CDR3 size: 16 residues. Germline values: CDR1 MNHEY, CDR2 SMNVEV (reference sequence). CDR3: CASSPWGINSNQPQHF. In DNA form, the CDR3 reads TGTGCCAGCAGTCCATGGGGAATAAATAGCAATCAGCCCCAGCATTTT.

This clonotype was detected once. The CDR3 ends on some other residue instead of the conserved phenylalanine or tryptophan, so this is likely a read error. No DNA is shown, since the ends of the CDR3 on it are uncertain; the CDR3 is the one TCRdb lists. CDR3 protein: CASSIGEANTGEPFL. The J gene is TRBJ2-2, the V gene TRBV19. Germline CDR1 LNHDA, CDR2 SQIVND (reference sequence). Both ends counted, the CDR3 spans 15 residues.

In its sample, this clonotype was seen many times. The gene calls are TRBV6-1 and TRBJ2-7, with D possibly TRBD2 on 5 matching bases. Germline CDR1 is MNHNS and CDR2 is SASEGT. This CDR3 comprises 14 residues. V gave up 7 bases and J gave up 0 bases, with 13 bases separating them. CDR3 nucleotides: TGTGCCAGCAACGGGGATTTAAGCTCCTACGAGCAGTACTTC. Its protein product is CASNGDLSSYEQYF.

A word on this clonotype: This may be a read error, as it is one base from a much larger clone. The CDR3 region is CASSLDGLSYNEQFF. CDR3 nucleotides: TGTGCCAGCAGTTTAGACGGCCTCTCCTACAATGAGCAGTTCTTC. The gene calls are TRBV28 and TRBJ2-1; D remains ambiguous. The CDR3 contains 15 residues. Trimming left V 2 bases short and J 0 bases short, with 8 bases between. Germline values: CDR1 MDHEN, CDR2 SYDVKM.

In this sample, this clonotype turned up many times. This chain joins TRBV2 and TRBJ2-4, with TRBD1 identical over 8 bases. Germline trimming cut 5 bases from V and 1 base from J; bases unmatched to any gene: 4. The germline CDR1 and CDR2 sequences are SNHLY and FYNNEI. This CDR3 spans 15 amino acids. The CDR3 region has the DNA TGTGCCAGCAGTCTGCGACAGGGGGCCAAAAACATTCAGTACTTC. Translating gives CASSLRQGAKNIQYF.

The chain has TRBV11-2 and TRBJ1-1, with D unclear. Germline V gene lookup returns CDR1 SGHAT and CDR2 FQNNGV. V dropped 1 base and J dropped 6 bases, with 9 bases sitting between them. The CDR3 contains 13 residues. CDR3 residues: CASSLAPISEAFF. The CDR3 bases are TGTGCCAGCAGCTTAGCCCCCATCTCTGAAGCTTTCTTT.